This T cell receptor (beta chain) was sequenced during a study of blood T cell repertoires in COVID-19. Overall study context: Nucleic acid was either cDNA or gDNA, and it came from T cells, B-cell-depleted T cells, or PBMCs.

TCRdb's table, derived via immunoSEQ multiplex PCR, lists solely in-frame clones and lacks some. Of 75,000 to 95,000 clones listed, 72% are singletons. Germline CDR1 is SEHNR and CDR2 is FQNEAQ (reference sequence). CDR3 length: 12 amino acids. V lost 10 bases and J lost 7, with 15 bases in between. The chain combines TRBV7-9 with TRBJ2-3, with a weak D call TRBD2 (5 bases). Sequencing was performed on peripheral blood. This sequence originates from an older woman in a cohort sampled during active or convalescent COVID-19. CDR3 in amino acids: CATTSGLNTQYF. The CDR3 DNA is TGTGCCACCACGTCAGGACTTAATACGCAGTATTTT.